This T cell receptor (beta chain) was documented in a study of human T cells and chemical hapten exposure. Across the whole study: Once 0.01% DPC had been applied to the upper back by patch test, readings were taken at 6 days. Study-level results: Relative to control repertoires, expanded TCRs gave rise to significantly more large CDR3 similarity clusters. No shift was seen in TCRs above 1 in 1000 frequency with DPC sensitization.

Comment on this clonotype: Its target is not known.

The CDR3 covers 16 residues. Germline V gene sequence: CDR1 MGHRA, CDR2 YSYEKL. V lost 0 bases to trimming and J lost 0 bases; unmatched junction nucleotides: 3. Documented time point: patch test 1, 2 weeks after DPC sensitization. Documented treatment: therapeutic diphenylcyclopropenone sensitization with weekly scalp DPC. The library put unique molecular identifiers onto individual cDNA molecules. One entry per CDR3 protein results from TCRdb running MiXCR on the RACE reads. Among some 380,000 distinct CDR3 sequences listed, 4.8% were seen once. The chain recombines TRBV4-1 with TRBJ2-7; 9 nucleotides line up with TRBD1. This specimen was whole blood, taken in connection with sensitization to the hapten diphenylcyclopropenone (DPC). The clonotype comes from a woman in her forties or fifties with alopecia areata. Some clones in this sample may be carry-over from other donors' samples. CDR3 nucleotides: TGCGCCAGCAGCCAAGAGGGACAGGGTCGCTCCTACGAGCAGTACTTC. Encoded protein: CASSQEGQGRSYEQYF.